This note documents a single T cell receptor (beta chain) sequence. The antigen is undetermined. The data originate from a study of monozygotic twins with cystic fibrosis. The overall study: Libraries were built from approximately 3 micrograms of fragmented DNA using around 14 PCR cycles. The study's findings and limits: In 13 of 16 pairs, V gene usage was closest to the co-twin's.

The CDR3 length is 14 residues. Trimming took off 4 bases at V and 10 bases at J, with 17 bases between the two ends. Germline CDR1 is SGHTA and CDR2 is FQGNSA. Profiling relied on immunoSEQ multiplex PCR, and the TCRdb table lists in-frame clones only, not all of them. The sample has about 35,000 clones, roughly three fifths seen once; the top ten hold around 0.78%. This TCR was sampled from a girl between 5 and 17 years old with cystic fibrosis. The sequencing sample was made of blood. The gene calls are TRBV7-2 and TRBJ2-1, with D possibly being TRBD2 (6 bases). CDR3 nucleotides: TGTGCCAGCAGCTACGGACTACCACCGGGGGAGCAGTTCTTC. Protein product: CASSYGLPPGEQFF.